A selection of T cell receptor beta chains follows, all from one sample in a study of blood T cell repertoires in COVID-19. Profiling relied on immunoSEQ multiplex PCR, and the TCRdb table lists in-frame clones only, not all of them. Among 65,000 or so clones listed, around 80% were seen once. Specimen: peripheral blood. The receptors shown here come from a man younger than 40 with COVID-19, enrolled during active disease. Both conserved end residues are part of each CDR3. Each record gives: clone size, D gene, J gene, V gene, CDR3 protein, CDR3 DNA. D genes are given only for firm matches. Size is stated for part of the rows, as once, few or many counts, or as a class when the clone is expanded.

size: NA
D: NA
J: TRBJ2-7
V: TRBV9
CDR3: CASSEAPGAYEQYF
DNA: TGTGCCAGCAGCGAGGCCCCGGGAGCCTACGAGCAGTACTTC

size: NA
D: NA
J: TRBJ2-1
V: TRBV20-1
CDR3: CSARVENEQFF
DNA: TGCAGTGCTAGGGTTGAGAATGAGCAGTTCTTC

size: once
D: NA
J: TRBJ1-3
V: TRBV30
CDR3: CAWAQGLSPGNTIYF
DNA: TGTGCCTGGGCTCAGGGGCTTTCCCCTGGAAACACCATATATTTT

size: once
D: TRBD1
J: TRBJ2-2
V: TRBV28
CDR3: CASSSTGVRTGELFF
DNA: TGTGCCAGCAGTTCTACAGGGGTTCGCACCGGGGAGCTGTTTTTT

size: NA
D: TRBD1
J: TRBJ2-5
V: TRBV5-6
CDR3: CASSTTGRETQYF
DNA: TGTGCCAGCAGCACGACAGGGAGAGAGACCCAGTACTTC

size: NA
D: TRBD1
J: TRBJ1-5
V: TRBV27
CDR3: CASSKYRDREHSNQPQHF
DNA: TGTGCCAGCAGTAAATACCGGGACAGAGAACATAGCAATCAGCCCCAGCATTTT

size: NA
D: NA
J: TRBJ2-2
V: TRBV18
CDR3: CASSPLGDSNTGELFF
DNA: TGTGCCAGCTCACCTCTCGGGGACTCCAACACCGGGGAGCTGTTTTTT

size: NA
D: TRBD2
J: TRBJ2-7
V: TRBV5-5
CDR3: CASSLIVNPGLAGRYEQYF
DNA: TGTGCCAGCAGCTTGATCGTAAACCCTGGACTAGCGGGACGCTACGAGCAGTACTTC

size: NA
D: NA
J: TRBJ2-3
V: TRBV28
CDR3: CASSFLADTQYF
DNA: TGTGCCAGCAGTTTTCTAGCAGATACGCAGTATTTT

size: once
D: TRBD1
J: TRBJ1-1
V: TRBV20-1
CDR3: CSASQRTGLPAKRVGEAFF
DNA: TGCAGTGCTAGTCAGCGGACAGGGTTACCGGCTAAACGGGTCGGTGAAGCTTTCTTT

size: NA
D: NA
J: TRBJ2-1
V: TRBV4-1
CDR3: CASSPDLGGGGEQFF
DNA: TGCGCCAGCAGCCCCGACTTAGGGGGGGGTGGTGAGCAGTTCTTC

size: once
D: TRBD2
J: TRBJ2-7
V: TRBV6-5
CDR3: CASHQASGIIYEQYF
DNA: TGTGCCAGCCACCAAGCTAGCGGGATCATATACGAGCAGTACTTC

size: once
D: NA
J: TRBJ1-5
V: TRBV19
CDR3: CAAHTTGYSNQPQHF
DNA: TGTGCCGCTCACACCACGGGGTATAGCAATCAGCCCCAGCATTTT

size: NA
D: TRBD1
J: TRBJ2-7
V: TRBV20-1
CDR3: CSASEDRDEQYF
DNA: TGCAGTGCTAGTGAAGACAGGGACGAGCAGTACTTC

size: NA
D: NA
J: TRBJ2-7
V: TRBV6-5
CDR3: CASRLRGEQYF
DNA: TGTGCCAGCAGGCTCCGGGGCGAGCAGTACTTC

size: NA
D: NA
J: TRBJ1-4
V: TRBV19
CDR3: CATADRPNEKLFF
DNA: TGTGCCACCGCGGACAGACCTAATGAAAAACTGTTTTTT

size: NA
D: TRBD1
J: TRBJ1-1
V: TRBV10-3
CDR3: CAIKGQVGTEAFF
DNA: TGTGCCATTAAAGGACAGGTCGGCACTGAAGCTTTCTTT

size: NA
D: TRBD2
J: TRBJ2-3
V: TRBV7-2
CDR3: CASSFTSGKSTDTQYF
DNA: TGTGCCAGCAGCTTTACTAGCGGGAAATCCACAGATACGCAGTATTTT

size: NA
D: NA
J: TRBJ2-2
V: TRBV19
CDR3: CASRTGGARTGELFF
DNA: TGTGCCAGTAGGACGGGGGGCGCGCGAACCGGGGAGCTGTTTTTT

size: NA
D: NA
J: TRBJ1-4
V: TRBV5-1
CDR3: CASSLGQAPNEKLFF
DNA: TGCGCCAGCAGCTTGGGGCAGGCTCCTAATGAAAAACTGTTTTTT

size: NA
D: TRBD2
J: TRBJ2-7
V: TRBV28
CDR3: CASSLPEGLGVYEQYF
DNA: TGTGCCAGCAGTTTACCCGAAGGACTAGGAGTCTACGAGCAGTACTTC

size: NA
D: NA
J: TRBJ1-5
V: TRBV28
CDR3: CASRRRRNSNQPQHF
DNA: TGTGCCAGCAGACGCCGGAGGAATAGCAATCAGCCCCAGCATTTT

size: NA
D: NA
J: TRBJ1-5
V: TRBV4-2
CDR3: CASSQDATGIQPQHF
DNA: TGTGCCAGCAGCCAAGATGCCACAGGGATTCAGCCCCAGCATTTT

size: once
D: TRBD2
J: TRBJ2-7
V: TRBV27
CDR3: CASSPSGGGEQYF
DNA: TGTGCCAGCAGCCCTTCGGGGGGTGGCGAGCAGTACTTC

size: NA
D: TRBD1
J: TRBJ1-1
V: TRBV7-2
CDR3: CASSPKTGQLNTEAFF
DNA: TGTGCCAGCAGCCCCAAAACGGGACAGCTGAACACTGAAGCTTTCTTT

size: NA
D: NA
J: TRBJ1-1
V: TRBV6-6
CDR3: CASSLRNTEAFF
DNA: TGTGCCAGCAGCCTGCGGAACACTGAAGCTTTCTTT

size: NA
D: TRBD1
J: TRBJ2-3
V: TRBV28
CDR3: CASRPYRGSADTQYF
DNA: TGTGCCAGCAGACCTTACAGGGGTAGCGCAGATACGCAGTATTTT

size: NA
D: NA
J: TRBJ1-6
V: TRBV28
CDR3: CASSLSGNSPLHF
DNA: TGTGCCAGCAGTTTAAGCGGAAACTCACCCCTCCACTTT

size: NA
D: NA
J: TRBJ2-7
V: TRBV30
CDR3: CAWRRSVGYEQYF
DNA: TGTGCCTGGAGGAGGTCGGTAGGCTACGAGCAGTACTTC

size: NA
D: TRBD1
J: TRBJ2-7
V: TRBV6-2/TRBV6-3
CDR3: CASSSGQVLSSYEQYF
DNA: TGTGCCAGCAGTTCGGGACAGGTTCTTTCCTCCTACGAGCAGTACTTC

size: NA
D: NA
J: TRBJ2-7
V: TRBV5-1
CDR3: CASSLPGQGYEQYF
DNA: TGCGCCAGCAGCTTGCCGGGACAAGGCTACGAGCAGTACTTC

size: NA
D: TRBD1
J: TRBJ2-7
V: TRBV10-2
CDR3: CASRGIWTGDSYEQYF
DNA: TGCGCCAGCAGGGGTATTTGGACAGGAGACTCCTACGAGCAGTACTTC

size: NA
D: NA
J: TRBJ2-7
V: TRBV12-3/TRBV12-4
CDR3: CASRSLGAEQYF
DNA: TGTGCCAGCAGGTCGCTGGGGGCCGAGCAGTACTTC

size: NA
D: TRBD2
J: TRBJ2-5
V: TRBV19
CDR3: CASSRALAAGTETQYF
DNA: TGTGCCAGTAGTAGGGCCCTAGCGGCTGGGACAGAGACCCAGTACTTC

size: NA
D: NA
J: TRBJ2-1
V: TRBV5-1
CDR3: CASSSSGTAYNEQFF
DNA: TGCGCCAGCAGCTCTTCCGGGACTGCCTACAATGAGCAGTTCTTC

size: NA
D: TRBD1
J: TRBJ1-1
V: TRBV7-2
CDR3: CAISPGQGAFEAFF
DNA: TGTGCCATCAGCCCGGGACAGGGGGCCTTTGAAGCTTTCTTT

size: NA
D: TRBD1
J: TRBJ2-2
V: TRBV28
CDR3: CASSFGTGVSGELFF
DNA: TGTGCCAGCAGTTTTGGGACAGGGGTCTCCGGGGAGCTGTTTTTT

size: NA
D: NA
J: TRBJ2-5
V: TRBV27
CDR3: CASSPRHSQETQYF
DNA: TGTGCCAGCAGTCCGCGCCATTCCCAAGAGACCCAGTACTTC

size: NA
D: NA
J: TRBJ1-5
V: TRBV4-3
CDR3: CASSQDWAGPVQPQHF
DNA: TGCGCCAGCAGCCAAGATTGGGCAGGTCCCGTTCAGCCCCAGCATTTT

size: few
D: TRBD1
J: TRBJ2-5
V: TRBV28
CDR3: CASSQGAVETQYF
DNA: TGTGCCAGCAGTCAGGGGGCTGTGGAGACCCAGTACTTC

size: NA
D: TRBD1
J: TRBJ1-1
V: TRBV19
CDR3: CASSFGTGRGTEAFF
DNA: TGTGCCAGTAGTTTCGGGACAGGGCGGGGGACTGAAGCTTTCTTT

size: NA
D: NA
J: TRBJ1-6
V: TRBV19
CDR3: CASSIPGRDYSPLHF
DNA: TGTGCCAGTAGTATACCGGGCAGGGACTACTCACCCCTCCACTTT

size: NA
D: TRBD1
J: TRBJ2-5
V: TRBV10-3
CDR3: CAISESGQGKGTQYF
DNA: TGTGCCATCAGTGAGTCGGGACAGGGTAAGGGGACCCAGTACTTC

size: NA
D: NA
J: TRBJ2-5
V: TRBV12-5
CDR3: CASGTQGPGETQYF
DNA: TGTGCTAGTGGCACCCAGGGGCCAGGAGAGACCCAGTACTTC

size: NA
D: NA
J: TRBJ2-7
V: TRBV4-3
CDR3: CASSQASTGLDEQYF
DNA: TGCGCCAGCAGCCAAGCATCGACGGGGTTGGACGAGCAGTACTTC

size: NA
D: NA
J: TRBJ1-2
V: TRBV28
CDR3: CASTFKGYYGYTF
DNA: TGTGCCAGCACCTTCAAGGGGTACTATGGCTACACCTTC

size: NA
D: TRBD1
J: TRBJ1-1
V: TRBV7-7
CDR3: CASSFDRDTEAFF
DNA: TGTGCTAGCAGCTTCGACAGGGACACTGAAGCTTTCTTT

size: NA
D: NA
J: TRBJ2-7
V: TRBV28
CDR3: CASRQSGDNEQYF
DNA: TGTGCCAGCAGACAATCGGGAGACAACGAGCAGTACTTC

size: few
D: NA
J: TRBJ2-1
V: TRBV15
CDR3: CATSRDLRDWQFF
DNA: TGTGCCACCAGCAGAGATTTGCGGGACTGGCAGTTCTTC

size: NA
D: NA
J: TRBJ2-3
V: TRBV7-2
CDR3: CASSLVQGPDTQYF
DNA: TGTGCCAGCAGCTTAGTGCAGGGCCCAGATACGCAGTATTTT

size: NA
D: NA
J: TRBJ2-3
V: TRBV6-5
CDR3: CASSYSVGGTDTQYF
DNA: TGTGCCAGCAGTTACTCGGTTGGCGGAACAGATACGCAGTATTTT

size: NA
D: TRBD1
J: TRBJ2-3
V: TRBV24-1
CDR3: CATSDRQGFLDTQYF
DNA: TGTGCCACCAGTGACCGACAGGGGTTTTTGGATACGCAGTATTTT